The 3 T cell receptor beta chains below all came from one sample that was sequenced in a study of control samples from healthy donors and cancer patients. Profiled with immunoSEQ multiplex PCR; TCRdb holds only in-frame clones, not every one. The data show around 200,000 clones, 85% to 95% seen once. Sequenced input: blood. Receptors were obtained from a man between 18 and 29 years old in good health.

This clone turned up a few times. The gene calls are TRBV3-1 (or the pseudogene TRBV3-2) and TRBJ2-7; the D is unclear. V was pared by 0 bases and J by 5 bases, with 11 bases between. The germline V gene encodes CDR1 LGHDT and CDR2 YNNKEL (reference sequence). The CDR3 has 14 amino acids. CDR3 protein: CASSQDRGRNEQYF. DNA for the CDR3: TGTGCCAGCAGCCAAGATCGTGGGCGGAACGAGCAGTACTTC.

The V gene is TRBV18, the J gene TRBJ1-1; 7 bases fit TRBD1. Germline V gives CDR1 KGHSH, CDR2 LQKENI. CDR3 length equals 15 residues. V lost 5 bases and J lost 1; bases outside the gene matches: 7. The CDR3 nucleotides read TGTGCCAGCTCATCATCCCGGACAGGGAACACTGAAGCTTTCTTT. Its protein product is CASSSSRTGNTEAFF. Using reference TRBV18 and TRBJ1-1 for the parts outside the CDR3, the full variable domain is NAGVMQNPRHLVRRRGQEARLRCSPMKGHSHVYWYRQLPEEGLKFMVYLQKENIIDESGMPKERFSAEFPKEGPSILRIQQVVRGDSAAYFCASSSSRTGNTEAFFGQGTRLTVV.

The chain uses TRBV24-1 and TRBJ2-1, with 10 bases matching TRBD2. Germline V gene lookup returns CDR1 KGHDR and CDR2 SFDVKD. There are 14 residues in the CDR3. V was clipped by 10 bases and J by 0 bases; unmatched bases: 2. The chain's CDR3 is CATSGGPSYNEQFF. The CDR3 region has the DNA TGTGCCACTAGCGGGGGGCCCTCCTACAATGAGCAGTTCTTC.